This T cell receptor beta chain was profiled in a study of blood T cell repertoires in COVID-19. In the study overall: Material from acute and convalescent COVID-19 was sourced from the United States, Italy and Spain. Sources were T cells, B-cell-depleted T cells, or PBMCs; the material itself was cDNA or gDNA.

Original processing methods: Amplification of reference gene primers was used by the study to estimate nucleated cell counts. Assay: immunoSEQ multiplex PCR; the TCRdb copy retains only in-frame clones and omits some. D and trimming come from the DNA, and the V and J calls and clone size come from that table. In the table there are approximately 470,000 clones, approximately 85% of which are singletons. This clone was counted a single time. The germline V gene encodes CDR1 SGHNT and CDR2 YYREEE (reference sequence). The trim removed 4 bases at V and 0 bases at J, leaving 4 bases unmatched. This CDR3 has 15 amino acids.

This receptor was obtained from a human donor in a cohort sampled during active COVID-19. Specimen: peripheral blood. The chain couples TRBV5-4 to TRBJ2-7; TRBD1 matches 10 bases. The CDR3 nucleotides read TGTGCCAGCAGCGCCGGGACAGGGGTCTCCTACGAGCAGTACTTC. Residues: CASSAGTGVSYEQYF.